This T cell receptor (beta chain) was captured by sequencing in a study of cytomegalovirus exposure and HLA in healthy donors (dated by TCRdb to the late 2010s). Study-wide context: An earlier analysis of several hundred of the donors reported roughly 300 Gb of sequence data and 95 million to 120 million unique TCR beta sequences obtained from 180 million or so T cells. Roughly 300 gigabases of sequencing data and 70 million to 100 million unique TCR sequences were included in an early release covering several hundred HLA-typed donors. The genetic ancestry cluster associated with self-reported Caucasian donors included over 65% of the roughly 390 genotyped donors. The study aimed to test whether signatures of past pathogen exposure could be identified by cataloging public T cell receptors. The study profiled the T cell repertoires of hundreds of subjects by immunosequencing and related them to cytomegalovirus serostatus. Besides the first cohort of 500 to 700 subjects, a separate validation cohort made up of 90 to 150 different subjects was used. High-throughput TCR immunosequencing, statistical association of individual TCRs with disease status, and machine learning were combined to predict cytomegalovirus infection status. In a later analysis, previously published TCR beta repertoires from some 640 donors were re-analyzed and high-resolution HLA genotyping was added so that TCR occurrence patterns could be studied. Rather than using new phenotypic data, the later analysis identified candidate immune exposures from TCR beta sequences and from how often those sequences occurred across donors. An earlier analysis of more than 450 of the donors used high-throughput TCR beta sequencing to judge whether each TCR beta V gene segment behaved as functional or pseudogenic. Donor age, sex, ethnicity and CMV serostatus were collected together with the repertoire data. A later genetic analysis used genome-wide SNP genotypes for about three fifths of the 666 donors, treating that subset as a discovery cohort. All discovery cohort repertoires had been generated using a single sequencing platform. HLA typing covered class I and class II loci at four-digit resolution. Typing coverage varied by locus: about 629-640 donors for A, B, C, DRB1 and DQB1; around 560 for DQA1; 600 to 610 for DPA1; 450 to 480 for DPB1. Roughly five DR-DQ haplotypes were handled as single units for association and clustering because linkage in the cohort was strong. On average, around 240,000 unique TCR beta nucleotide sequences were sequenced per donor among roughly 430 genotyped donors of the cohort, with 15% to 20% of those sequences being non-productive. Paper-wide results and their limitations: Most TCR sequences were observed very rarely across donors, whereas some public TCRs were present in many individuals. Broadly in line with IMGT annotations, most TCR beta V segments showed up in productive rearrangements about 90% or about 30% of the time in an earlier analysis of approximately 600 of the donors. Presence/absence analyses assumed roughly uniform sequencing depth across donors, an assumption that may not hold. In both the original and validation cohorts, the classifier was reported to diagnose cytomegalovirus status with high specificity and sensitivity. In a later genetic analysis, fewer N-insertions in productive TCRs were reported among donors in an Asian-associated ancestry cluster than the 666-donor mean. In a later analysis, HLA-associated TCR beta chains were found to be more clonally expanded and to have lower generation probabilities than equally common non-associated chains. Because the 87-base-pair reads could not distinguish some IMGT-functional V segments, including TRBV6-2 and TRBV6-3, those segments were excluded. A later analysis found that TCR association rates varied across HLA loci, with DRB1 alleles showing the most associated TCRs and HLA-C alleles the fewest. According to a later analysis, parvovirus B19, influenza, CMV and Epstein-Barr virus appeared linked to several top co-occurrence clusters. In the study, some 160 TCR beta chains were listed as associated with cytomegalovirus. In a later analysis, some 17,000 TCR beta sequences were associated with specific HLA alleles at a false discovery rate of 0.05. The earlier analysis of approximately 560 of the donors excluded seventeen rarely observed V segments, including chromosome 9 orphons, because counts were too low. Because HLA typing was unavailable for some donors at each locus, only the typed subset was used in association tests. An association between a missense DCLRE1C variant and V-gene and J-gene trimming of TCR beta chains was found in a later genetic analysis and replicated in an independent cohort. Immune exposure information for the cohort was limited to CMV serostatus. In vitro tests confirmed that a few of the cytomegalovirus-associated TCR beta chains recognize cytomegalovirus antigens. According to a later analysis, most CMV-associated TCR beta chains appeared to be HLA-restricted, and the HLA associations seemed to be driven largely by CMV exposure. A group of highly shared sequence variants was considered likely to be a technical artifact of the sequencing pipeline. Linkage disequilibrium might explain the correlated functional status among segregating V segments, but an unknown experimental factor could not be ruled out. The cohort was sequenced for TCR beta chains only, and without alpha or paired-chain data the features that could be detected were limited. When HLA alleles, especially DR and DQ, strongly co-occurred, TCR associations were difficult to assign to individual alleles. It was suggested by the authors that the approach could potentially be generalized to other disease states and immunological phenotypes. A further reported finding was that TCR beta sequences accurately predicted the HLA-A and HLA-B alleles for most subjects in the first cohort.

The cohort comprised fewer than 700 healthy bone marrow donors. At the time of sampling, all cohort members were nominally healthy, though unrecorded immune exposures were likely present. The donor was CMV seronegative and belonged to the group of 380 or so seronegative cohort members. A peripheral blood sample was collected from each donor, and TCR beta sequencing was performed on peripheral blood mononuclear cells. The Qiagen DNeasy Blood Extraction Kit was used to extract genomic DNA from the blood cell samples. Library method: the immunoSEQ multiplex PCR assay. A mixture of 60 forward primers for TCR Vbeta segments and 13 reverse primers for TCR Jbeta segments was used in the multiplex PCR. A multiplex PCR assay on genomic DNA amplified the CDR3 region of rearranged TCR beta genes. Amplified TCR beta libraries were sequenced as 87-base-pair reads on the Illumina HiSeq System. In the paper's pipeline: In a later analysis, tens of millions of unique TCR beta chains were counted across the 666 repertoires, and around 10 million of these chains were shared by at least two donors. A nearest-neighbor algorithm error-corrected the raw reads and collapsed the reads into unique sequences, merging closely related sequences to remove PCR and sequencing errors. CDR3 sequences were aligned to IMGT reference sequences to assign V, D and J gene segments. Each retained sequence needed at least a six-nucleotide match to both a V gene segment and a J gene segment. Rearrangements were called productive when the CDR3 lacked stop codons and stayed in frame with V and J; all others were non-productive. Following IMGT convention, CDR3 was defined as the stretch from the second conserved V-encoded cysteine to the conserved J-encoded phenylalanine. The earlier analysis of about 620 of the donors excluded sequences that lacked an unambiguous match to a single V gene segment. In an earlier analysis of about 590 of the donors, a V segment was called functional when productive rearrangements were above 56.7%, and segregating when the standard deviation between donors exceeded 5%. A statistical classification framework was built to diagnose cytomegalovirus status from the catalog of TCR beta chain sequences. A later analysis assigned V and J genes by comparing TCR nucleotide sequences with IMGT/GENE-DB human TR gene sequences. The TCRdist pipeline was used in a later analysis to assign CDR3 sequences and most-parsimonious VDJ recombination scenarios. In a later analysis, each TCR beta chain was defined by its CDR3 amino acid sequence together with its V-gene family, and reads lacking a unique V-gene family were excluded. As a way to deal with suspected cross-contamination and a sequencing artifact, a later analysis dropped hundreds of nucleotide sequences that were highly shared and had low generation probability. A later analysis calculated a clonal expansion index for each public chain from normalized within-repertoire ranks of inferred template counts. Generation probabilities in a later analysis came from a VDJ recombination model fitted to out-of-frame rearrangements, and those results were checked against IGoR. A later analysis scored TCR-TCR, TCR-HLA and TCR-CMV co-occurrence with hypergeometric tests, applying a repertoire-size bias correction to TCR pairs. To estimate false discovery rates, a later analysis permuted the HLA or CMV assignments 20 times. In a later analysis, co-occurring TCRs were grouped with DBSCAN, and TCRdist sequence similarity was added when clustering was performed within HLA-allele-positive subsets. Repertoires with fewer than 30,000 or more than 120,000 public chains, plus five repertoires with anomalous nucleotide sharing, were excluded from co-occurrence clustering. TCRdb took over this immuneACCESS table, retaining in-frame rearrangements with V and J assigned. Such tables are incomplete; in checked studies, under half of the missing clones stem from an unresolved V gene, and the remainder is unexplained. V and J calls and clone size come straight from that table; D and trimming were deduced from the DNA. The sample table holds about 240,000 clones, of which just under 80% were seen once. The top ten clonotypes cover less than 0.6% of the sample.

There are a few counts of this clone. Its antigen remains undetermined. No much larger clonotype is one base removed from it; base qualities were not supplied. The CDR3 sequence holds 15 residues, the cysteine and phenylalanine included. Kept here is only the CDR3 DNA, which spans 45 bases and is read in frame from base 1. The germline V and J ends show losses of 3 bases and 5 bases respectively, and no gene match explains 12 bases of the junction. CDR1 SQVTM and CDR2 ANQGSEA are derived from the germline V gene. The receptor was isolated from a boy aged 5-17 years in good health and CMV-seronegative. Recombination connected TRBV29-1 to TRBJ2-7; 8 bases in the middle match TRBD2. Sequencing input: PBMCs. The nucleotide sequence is TGCAGCGTTGAGGGCAGGGGTAGCGGGGACGACGAGCAGTACTTC. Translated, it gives CSVEGRGSGDDEQYF.